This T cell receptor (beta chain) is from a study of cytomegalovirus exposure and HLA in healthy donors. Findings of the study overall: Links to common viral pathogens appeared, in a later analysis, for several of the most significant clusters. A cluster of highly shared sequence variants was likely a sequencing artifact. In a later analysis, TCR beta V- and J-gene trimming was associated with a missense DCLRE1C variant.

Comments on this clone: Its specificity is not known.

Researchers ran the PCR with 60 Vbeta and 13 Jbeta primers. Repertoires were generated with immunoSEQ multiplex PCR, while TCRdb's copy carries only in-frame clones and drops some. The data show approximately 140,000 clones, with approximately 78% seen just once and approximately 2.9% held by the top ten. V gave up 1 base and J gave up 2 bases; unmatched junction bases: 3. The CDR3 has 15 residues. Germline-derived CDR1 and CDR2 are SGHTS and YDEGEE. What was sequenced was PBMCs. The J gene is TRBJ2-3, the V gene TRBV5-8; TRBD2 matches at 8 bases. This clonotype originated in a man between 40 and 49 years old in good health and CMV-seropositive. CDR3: CASSLPGGPTDTQYF. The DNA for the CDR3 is TGTGCCAGCAGCTTGCCGGGAGGGCCCACAGATACGCAGTATTTT.